The rows below give T cell receptor beta chains drawn from one sample of a study of CD8+CD57+ T cells in acquired aplastic anemia. MiXCR was run by TCRdb on the reads, yielding one entry per CDR3 protein. The sample holds about 200,000 distinct CDR3 sequences, more than 55% seen once. The specimen was sorted CD4+, CD8+, or CD8+CD57+ T cells (not recorded which) from PBMCs. Receptors were obtained from a human donor with aplastic anemia. CDR3s include the opening cysteine and the closing phenylalanine or tryptophan. The order of the fields is D gene, J gene, V gene, clone size, CDR3 DNA, CDR3 protein. D genes are given only for firm matches. The size of a clone is reported for some rows only, either as once, few or many, or as a class for expanded clones.

TRBD2	TRBJ2-1	TRBV15	-	TGTGCCAGCAGCCCGCCGGGACTAGCGGGGGTCAATGGGCAGTTCTTC	CASSPPGLAGVNGQFF
-	TRBJ1-5	TRBV20-1	few	TGCAGTGCTGGGGGGCACCCCAATCAGCCCCAGCATTTT	CSAGGHPNQPQHF
-	TRBJ2-7	TRBV9	-	TGTGCCAGCAGCGAAAGCGGAGGGAGCTCCTACGAGCAGTACTTC	CASSESGGSSYEQYF
-	TRBJ1-2	TRBV15	-	TGTGCCACCAGCAGAGGCGGGGGACAACTCAGTAACTATGGCTACACCTTC	CATSRGGGQLSNYGYTF
-	TRBJ1-5	TRBV7-8	-	TGTGCCAGCAGCAAGAACTTAGATCAGCCCCAGCATTTT	CASSKNLDQPQHF
-	TRBJ2-2	TRBV20-1	-	TGCAGTGCTAGAAGTCGGACCACCGGGGAGCTGTTTTTT	CSARSRTTGELFF
-	TRBJ2-2	TRBV25-1	-	TGTGCCAGCAGTGGGTTAGGGGGTGGGCCCGGGGAGCTGTTTTTT	CASSGLGGGPGELFF
-	TRBJ2-7	TRBV2	few	TGTGCCAGCAGTCGTCGCTGGGACGACTACGAGCAGTACTTC	CASSRRWDDYEQYF
-	TRBJ2-7	TRBV20-1	-	TGCAGTGCTAGATTCGGGATCAGCGAGCAGTACTTC	CSARFGISEQYF
TRBD2	TRBJ2-3	TRBV6-4	-	TGTGCCAGCAAGCACAGGACTAGCGGGGGGGCCGATACGCAGTATTTT	CASKHRTSGGADTQYF
-	TRBJ1-1	TRBV3-1	many	TGTGCCAGCAGCCAAGACCTGTACATGAACACTGAAGCTTTCTTT	CASSQDLYMNTEAFF
-	TRBJ2-7	TRBV7-6	-	TGTGCCAGCAGCCAATCGGAGTACGGCGAGCAGTACTTC	CASSQSEYGEQYF
-	TRBJ1-2	TRBV6-5	many	TGTGCCAGCGGGTGGAGGGGGTCGGGAAATGGCTACACCTTC	CASGWRGSGNGYTF
TRBD1	TRBJ1-5	TRBV29-1	once	TGCAGCGTGGCGGGCGGGACAGCTAGCAATCAGCCCCAGCATTTT	CSVAGGTASNQPQHF
-	TRBJ2-7	TRBV10-3	-	TGTGCCAGCAGCCTAACCCAGGACAGAGCCTACGAGCAGTACTTC	CASSLTQDRAYEQYF
-	TRBJ2-1	TRBV11-2	-	TGTGCCAGCAGCCCTAGGGGTAATTTTAAGCAGTTCTTC	CASSPRGNFKQFF
-	TRBJ2-5	TRBV5-4	-	TGTGCCAGCAGCTTGGCGGGGCAAGAGGGGACCCAGTACTTC	CASSLAGQEGTQYF
TRBD2	TRBJ2-1	TRBV7-2	-	TGTGCCAGCAGCTTAACCGCACTAGCGGGAGGTGATGAGCAGTTCTTC	CASSLTALAGGDEQFF
-	TRBJ2-7	TRBV12-5	few	TGTGCTAGTGGCCGCGGGTCCTCCTACGAGCAGTACTTC	CASGRGSSYEQYF
TRBD1	TRBJ1-5	TRBV2	few	TGTGCCAGCAGTGAAGTGGACAGGGACCAGCCCCAGCATTTT	CASSEVDRDQPQHF
-	TRBJ1-6	TRBV11-2	once	TGTGCCAGCAGCTTAGACGGGACAACGGGACCCCTCCACTTT	CASSLDGTTGPLHF
-	TRBJ1-1	TRBV5-1	once	TGCGCCAGCAGCCAAGATGGGAGGACCAGGCCCAACACTGAAGCTTTCTTT	CASSQDGRTRPNTEAFF
-	TRBJ1-3	TRBV19	once	TGTGCCAGTAGTCCCCACAGTGCATCTGGGGCGACCATATATTTT	CASSPHSASGATIYF
-	TRBJ2-3	TRBV29-1	-	TGCAGCGCACAGGGCACAGATACGCAGTATTTT	CSAQGTDTQYF
-	TRBJ2-5	TRBV19	-	TGTGCCAGCAGCTCACCTTCAGGGTCATCAGAGACCCAGTACTTC	CASSSPSGSSETQYF
-	TRBJ2-5	TRBV7-9	once	TGTGCCAGCAGCTACCAGGAACAAGAGACCCAGTACTTC	CASSYQEQETQYF
-	TRBJ2-7	TRBV19	-	TGTGCCACTTCCCCTAGGCATGACCTCTACGAGCAGTACTTC	CATSPRHDLYEQYF
TRBD2	TRBJ2-2	TRBV19	-	TGTGCCAGTAGTATAGGGACTAGCGGGGGCACCGGGGAGCTGTTTTTT	CASSIGTSGGTGELFF
-	TRBJ1-1	TRBV20-1	-	TGCAGTGCCCCCGAGGTGGTCAGTCAGAACACTGAAGCTTTCTTT	CSAPEVVSQNTEAFF
TRBD1	TRBJ2-3	TRBV19	few	TGTGCCAGTAGCCGCCGGGACAGGGACACAGATACGCAGTATTTT	CASSRRDRDTDTQYF
-	TRBJ2-3	TRBV6-6	-	TGTGCCAGTATCGGGAGCACAGATACGCAGTATTTT	CASIGSTDTQYF
-	TRBJ1-3	TRBV20-1	-	TGCAGTGCTAGTCCCGGATTACCGGGCCTCTCAAACACCATATATTTT	CSASPGLPGLSNTIYF
-	TRBJ2-2	TRBV4-1	-	TGCGCCAGCAGCCATAGGGGAACCGGGGAGCTGTTTTTT	CASSHRGTGELFF
-	TRBJ1-6	TRBV7-9	-	TGTGCCAGCAGCTCTACTCGCGGGGTCGGATCACCCCTCCACTTT	CASSSTRGVGSPLHF
TRBD2	TRBJ2-3	TRBV2	once	TGCGCCAGCAGTGAGTCAGGCGGGGGGGCCACAGATACGCGGTATTTT	CASSESGGGATDTRYF
TRBD1	TRBJ2-7	TRBV10-3	-	TGTGCCAGCAGGTACGCAGGGGGCGGTCGTAACGAGCAGTACTTC	CASRYAGGGRNEQYF
TRBD2	TRBJ2-7	TRBV20-1	many	TGCAGTGCAGGTAGGATAGCGGGGGCCTCATCCCTTTACTACGAGCAGTACTTC	CSAGRIAGASSLYYEQYF
-	TRBJ2-3	TRBV7-9	once	TGTGCCAGCAGCCCGGGTAGTTCAGATACGCAGTATTTT	CASSPGSSDTQYF
-	TRBJ1-1	TRBV6-1	many	TGTGCCAGCAGTGAAGCGAAACCTATGAACACTGAAGCTTTCTTT	CASSEAKPMNTEAFF
-	TRBJ1-5	TRBV19	-	TGTGCCTCCTTGGGGCCGGGCCAGCCCCAGCATTTT	CASLGPGQPQHF
-	TRBJ2-5	TRBV7-3	once	TGTGCCAGCAGCTTAGGTCAGGACTCAAACCAAGAGACCCAGTACTTC	CASSLGQDSNQETQYF
-	TRBJ2-3	TRBV24-1	-	TGTGCCACCAGTGATTCGACACTAGGCACAGATACGCAGTATTTT	CATSDSTLGTDTQYF
-	TRBJ1-2	TRBV7-2	-	TGTGCCAGCAGCTTAGTGACAGCAAGTAGGGATGGCTACACCTTC	CASSLVTASRDGYTF
-	TRBJ1-2	TRBV29-1	-	TGCAGCGTTGAATTCATGACAGAGCTAAACTATGGCTACACCTTC	CSVEFMTELNYGYTF